This T cell receptor beta chain is from a study of blood T cell repertoires in COVID-19. This clone occurred once. CDR1 MRHNA and CDR2 SNTAGT come from the germline V gene. V lost 4 bases, J lost 8 bases, and 8 bases stayed unmatched. The CDR3 covers 14 residues. Authors' data handling: Quantification of nucleated cells was approximated via reference gene primer amplification. The assay was immunoSEQ multiplex PCR, and TCRdb's table has in-frame clones only and misses some. Clone size and the V and J calls come from that table; the DNA yielded D and trimming. Of 360,000 or so clones in the sample, about 90% are singletons; the top ten hold approximately 0.97%. Residents of about two dozen US areas, aged roughly 18 to 89 years, made up the participants. Participants' own reports of clinical history determined their cohort assignment. The study recruited exposed participants who had met a COVID-19 case within 2 weeks before entry.

The sequence derives from a woman aged 25 to 39 who had been exposed to COVID-19. Source material: PBMCs or T cells enriched from blood (not recorded which). V and J are TRBV6-4 and TRBJ1-1; 9 nucleotides line up with TRBD1. The CDR3 DNA sequence: TGTGCCAGCAGTGCCTGGTGGGGACAGGGCGAAGCTTTCTTT. It translates to CASSAWWGQGEAFF.